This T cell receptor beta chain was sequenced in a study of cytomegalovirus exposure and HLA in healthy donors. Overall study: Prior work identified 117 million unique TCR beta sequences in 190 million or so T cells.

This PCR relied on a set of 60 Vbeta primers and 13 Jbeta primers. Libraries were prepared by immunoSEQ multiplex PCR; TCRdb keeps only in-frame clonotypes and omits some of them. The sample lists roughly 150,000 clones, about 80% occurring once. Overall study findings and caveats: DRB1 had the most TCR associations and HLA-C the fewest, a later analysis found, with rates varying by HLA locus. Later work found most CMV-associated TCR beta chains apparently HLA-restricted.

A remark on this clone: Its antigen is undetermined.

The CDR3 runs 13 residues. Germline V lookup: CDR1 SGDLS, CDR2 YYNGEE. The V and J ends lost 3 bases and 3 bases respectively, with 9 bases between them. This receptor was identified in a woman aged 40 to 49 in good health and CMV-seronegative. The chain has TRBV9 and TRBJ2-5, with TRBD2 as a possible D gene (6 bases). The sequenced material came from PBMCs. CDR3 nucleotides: TGTGCCAGCAGCGGTAGCGGAAAAGAGACCCAGTACTTC. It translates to CASSGSGKETQYF.